These T cell receptor beta chains were read from a single sample in a study of regulatory T cells in long-lasting Graves disease. MiXCR, applied by TCRdb to the multiplex PCR reads, yields one record per CDR3 protein. The data show about 620,000 distinct CDR3 sequences, with under 20% seen just once and under 20% held by the top ten. The data were also submitted as part of a second study, on T cells in Graves' hyperthyroidism and ophthalmopathy.

The sample in question was peripheral blood mononuclear cells (PBMCs), obtained at new diagnosis, from a patient treated with antithyroid drugs. The receptors stem from a woman younger than 45 with Graves disease. CDR3s include the opening cysteine and the closing phenylalanine or tryptophan. A D gene is named only where the DNA matches it firmly. Expanded clones are given a class, and other clones once, few, many or no size at all.

V gene,D gene,J gene,clone size,CDR3 length,CDR3 DNA,CDR3 protein
TRBV11-1,.,TRBJ1-2,many,13,TGTGCCAGCAGCTTTGGAGGAGGGTCTGGCTACACCTTC,CASSFGGGSGYTF
TRBV28,.,TRBJ1-1,many,15,TGTGCCAGCAGCCCTATCCAAGACAGGATCACTGAAGCTTTCTTT,CASSPIQDRITEAFF
TRBV11-2,TRBD1,TRBJ2-7,.,17,TGTGCCAGCAGCTTAGGCGGCAGGGGGCTCGGTAGGTACGAGCAGTACTTC,CASSLGGRGLGRYEQYF
TRBV6-2/TRBV6-3,.,TRBJ2-2,.,14,TGTGCCAGCAGTTCCGGTGGGGACACCGGGGAGCTGTTTTTT,CASSSGGDTGELFF
TRBV12-3/TRBV12-4,.,TRBJ2-3,many,15,TGTGCCAGCAGTTTTCGGCAGGGGCGGTCAGATACGCAGTATTTT,CASSFRQGRSDTQYF
TRBV28,.,TRBJ1-2,many,14,TGTGCCAGCAGTGTAAGCAAAACTAACTATGGCTACACCTTC,CASSVSKTNYGYTF
TRBV6-1,TRBD1,TRBJ2-7,many,15,TGTGCCAGCACTGCAATTGGACAGGAAAACTACGAGCAGTACTTC,CASTAIGQENYEQYF
TRBV6-1,TRBD1,TRBJ1-1,many,13,TGTGCCAGCAGTACGCCGCCGGGACAGGAAGCTTTCTTT,CASSTPPGQEAFF
TRBV2,TRBD2,TRBJ2-3,many,17,TGTGCCAGCAGTGGAAATGGACTAGCGGGGAGCACAGATACGCAGTATTTT,CASSGNGLAGSTDTQYF
TRBV20-1,.,TRBJ2-1,few,13,TGCAGTGCTAGAGATCTTGGGGGGAGTGAGCAGTTCTTC,CSARDLGGSEQFF
TRBV6-1,.,TRBJ2-5,.,13,TGTGCCAGCAGCCGATGGGACCGGGAGACCCAGTACTTC,CASSRWDRETQYF
TRBV6-1,.,TRBJ1-3,many,13,TGTGCCAGCAAGGAGAGCTCTGGAAACACCATATATTTT,CASKESSGNTIYF
TRBV30,.,TRBJ2-7,.,13,TGTGCCTGGAGTGTTAGCCCGGTCTCCGAGCAGTACTTC,CAWSVSPVSEQYF
TRBV5-6,.,TRBJ2-7,.,14,TGTGCCAGCAGTTTGTGGGGAAGCCTCTACGAGCAGTACTTC,CASSLWGSLYEQYF
TRBV20-1,.,TRBJ2-5,many,15,TGCAGTGCTCGAAATGGGAGATTACCCCAAGAGACCCAGTACTTC,CSARNGRLPQETQYF
TRBV7-2,.,TRBJ2-5,many,14,TGTGCCAGCAACCCTGGGTCTGTCGCAGAGACCCAGTACTTC,CASNPGSVAETQYF
TRBV12-3/TRBV12-4,.,TRBJ2-7,few,12,TGTGCCAGCAGGAGCAGGGACTACGAGCAGTACTTC,CASRSRDYEQYF
TRBV20-1,TRBD2,TRBJ2-7,.,15,TGCAGTGCTAGGGGACTAGCGGGAGGTACCTACGAGCAGTACTTC,CSARGLAGGTYEQYF
TRBV12-3/TRBV12-4,.,TRBJ2-2,many,13,TGTGCCAGCAGCTTCGGGGGAGCCGGGGAGCTGTTTTTT,CASSFGGAGELFF
TRBV5-1,.,TRBJ1-1,many,15,TGCGCCAGCAGCCCCCGAGGTTTGAGGGGCACTGAAGCTTTCTTT,CASSPRGLRGTEAFF
TRBV12-3/TRBV12-4,.,TRBJ1-5,.,15,TGTGCCAGCTCCCGGGGAGATTCAAGCAATCAGCCCCAGCATTTT,CASSRGDSSNQPQHF
TRBV5-1,TRBD2,TRBJ2-3,many,15,TGCGCCAGCCGCCAAAGGACTAGCGGAACAGATACGCAGTATTTT,CASRQRTSGTDTQYF
TRBV12-3/TRBV12-4,.,TRBJ2-1,few,15,TGTGCCAGCAGTTCGTCGGTGGGCCACTACAATGAGCAGTTCTTC,CASSSSVGHYNEQFF
TRBV2,.,TRBJ2-7,many,12,TGTGCCAGCAGTGAAAGGGCCCGCGAGCAGTACTTC,CASSERAREQYF
TRBV24-1,TRBD2,TRBJ2-1,.,17,TGTGCCACCAGCGGGGGGTGGGGAGAGGCCTCCTACAATGAGCAGTTCTTC,CATSGGWGEASYNEQFF
TRBV20-1,.,TRBJ2-1,few,13,TGCAGTGTGAGAATAGTCGGAAGGAATGAGCAGTTCTTC,CSVRIVGRNEQFF
TRBV11-2,.,TRBJ1-2,many,12,TGTGCCAGCAGCCGCCCCGTGGGACCTTACACCTTC,CASSRPVGPYTF
TRBV28,TRBD1,TRBJ1-1,many,13,TGTGCCAGCAGTTGGACAGGGGAAACTGAAGCTTTCTTT,CASSWTGETEAFF
TRBV28,.,TRBJ2-3,many,13,TGTGCCAGCCGGACTGTCGGTGGCGGGACGCAGTATTTT,CASRTVGGGTQYF
TRBV30,TRBD1,TRBJ2-7,.,15,TGTGCCTGGAGTGTTACGAGGACAGGGACCTACGAGCAGTACTTC,CAWSVTRTGTYEQYF
TRBV20-1,TRBD2,TRBJ2-3,few,17,TGCAGTGCAGGAACTAGCGGGAGCCCATCCTCCACAGATACGCAGTATTTT,CSAGTSGSPSSTDTQYF
TRBV20-1,.,TRBJ2-7,many,12,TGCAGGTTTGCAGGGAGTGACGACGAGCAGTACTTC,CRFAGSDDEQYF
TRBV2,.,TRBJ1-1,many,11,TGTGCCAGCAATCGGGACACTGAAGCTTTCTTT,CASNRDTEAFF
TRBV20-1,TRBD1,TRBJ1-2,few,14,TGCAGTGCTTGGGGACAGGGGGCTCGGTATGGCTACACCTTC,CSAWGQGARYGYTF
TRBV20-1,.,TRBJ1-4,.,13,TGCAGTGCTAGAGACCCGGGTAATGAAAAACTGTTTTTT,CSARDPGNEKLFF
TRBV9,.,TRBJ1-2,few,12,TGTGCCAGCAGCTCCCAGGGACGTGGCTACACCTTC,CASSSQGRGYTF
TRBV7-8,.,TRBJ1-4,many,15,TGTGCCAGCAGCTTGGGTGGGGGAGGGGGTGAAAAACTGTTTTTT,CASSLGGGGGEKLFF
TRBV28,.,TRBJ1-4,.,13,TGTGCCAGCAGTCCCAGGAACAATGAAAAACTGTTTTTT,CASSPRNNEKLFF
TRBV20-1,TRBD1,TRBJ1-6,.,13,TGCAGTGCTCCCAGGGGGGAGAACTCACCCCTCCACTTT,CSAPRGENSPLHF
TRBV27,TRBD1,TRBJ2-7,many,12,TGTGCCAGCAGGATGACAGGGGGCGAGCAGTACTTC,CASRMTGGEQYF
TRBV6-5,.,TRBJ2-5,many,17,TGTGCCAGCAGTTACGGGGGGGCACGAACTAGGGGGGAGACCCAGTACTTC,CASSYGGARTRGETQYF
TRBV6-1,TRBD1,TRBJ1-3,.,16,TGTGCCAGCAGTGAAGGAGACAGGGGGTCTGGAAACACCATATATTTT,CASSEGDRGSGNTIYF
TRBV9,.,TRBJ1-1,.,14,TGTGCCAGCAGCGTAGTCGGAGGGATTACTGAAGCTTTCTTT,CASSVVGGITEAFF
TRBV4-1,.,TRBJ1-1,.,16,TGCGCCAGCAGCCAAACCCCCCTGTTAATGAACACTGAAGCTTTCTTT,CASSQTPLLMNTEAFF
TRBV2,.,TRBJ1-5,many,15,TGTGCCAGCACCCTGCACTCGCAAGGAAGGCGGCCCCAGCATTTT,CASTLHSQGRRPQHF
TRBV6-1,.,TRBJ2-3,.,14,TGTACGGCTGGAGGACCTACTAGCACAGATACGCAGTATTTT,CTAGGPTSTDTQYF
TRBV2,.,TRBJ2-2,many,15,TGTGCCAGCAGGGGCGGGCTTGCGAACACCGGGGAGCTGTTTTTT,CASRGGLANTGELFF
TRBV30,.,TRBJ1-3,few,14,TGTGCCTGGAGTAGGGGCAGCTCTGGAAACACCATATATTTT,CAWSRGSSGNTIYF
TRBV27,TRBD2,TRBJ2-1,many,19,TGTGCCAGCAGTTTATCTGGGACTAGCGGGAGGGCTCCCTACAATGAGCAGTTCTTC,CASSLSGTSGRAPYNEQFF
TRBV19,.,TRBJ1-6,few,15,TGTGCCAGTAGTATAGATCAACGGACCTCTTCACCCCTCCACTTT,CASSIDQRTSSPLHF
TRBV28,TRBD2,TRBJ2-7,many,15,TGTGCCAGCAGTTCGGGAGGGGCAGGCTCCTACGAGCAGTACTTC,CASSSGGAGSYEQYF
TRBV6-1,TRBD1,TRBJ2-1,few,19,TGTGCCAGCAGTGGCTCATTGGATACGACGGGACAGGGTAGCAATGAGCAGTTCTTC,CASSGSLDTTGQGSNEQFF
TRBV20-1,.,TRBJ1-2,.,13,TGCAGTGCTAGTGCCCAAAAATACTACGGCTACACCTTC,CSASAQKYYGYTF
TRBV5-1,.,TRBJ2-6,.,15,TGCGCCAGCAGCTCGCGCGCCTCTGGGGCCAACGTCCTGACTTTC,CASSSRASGANVLTF
TRBV7-3,.,TRBJ2-6,few,18,TGTGCCAGCAGCTTAAAAATGCGGGGCTCCTCTGGGGCCAACGTCCTGACTTTC,CASSLKMRGSSGANVLTF
TRBV28,TRBD2,TRBJ2-3,many,17,TGTGCCAGCAGTTTGCGGGGTCCGGGACTAGTGTCAGATACGCAGTATTTT,CASSLRGPGLVSDTQYF
TRBV20-1,.,TRBJ1-1,few,14,TGCAGTGCTAGAGGGGGAACGGAGAACACTGAAGCTTTCTTT,CSARGGTENTEAFF
TRBV10-3,.,TRBJ2-4,.,14,TGTGCCATCAGTGATGGGGTGAGAATTGACATTCAGTACTTC,CAISDGVRIDIQYF
TRBV29-1,TRBD2,TRBJ2-1,many,16,TGCAGCGTTCCCGGGACTAGCGGGAGTTTTTACAATGAGCAGTTCTTC,CSVPGTSGSFYNEQFF
TRBV9,.,TRBJ1-6,many,15,TGTGCCAGCAGCGTTGATGCCTTTGCGAATTCACCCCTCCACTTT,CASSVDAFANSPLHF